Below are 21 T cell receptor beta chains sequenced from a single sample in a study of OX40 agonist ivuxolimab in advanced cancers. Only in-frame clones appear in the TCRdb table, and some are missing; sequencing was by immunoSEQ multiplex PCR. The repertoire holds about 79,000 clones, with about nine tenths as singletons. Sample: CD4+ or CD8+ T cells sorted from blood, taken in a trial of the OX40 agonist ivuxolimab. The receptors here all came from an adult with an advanced solid tumor such as melanoma, head and neck, liver or kidney cancer.

This chain connects TRBV28 to TRBJ1-5; D ambiguous. The ends were cut back, 1 base at V and 5 bases at J, with 9 bases in the middle. Germline CDR1 and CDR2: MDHEN and SYDVKM. The CDR3 totals 14 residues. The CDR3 DNA reads TGTGCCAGCAGTTTATTAGTCGGGGATCAGCCCCAGCATTTT. This sequence encodes CASSLLVGDQPQHF.

J is TRBJ2-7 and V is TRBV28, with 8 bases lining up with TRBD1. The CDR3 runs 13 residues. In germline, CDR1 is MDHEN, CDR2 SYDVKM. V lost 6 bases to trimming and J lost 2 bases; unmatched junction nucleotides: 3. The CDR3 DNA reads TGTGCCAGCAGCCGGGACAGGCCCTACGAGCAGTACTTC. Encoded protein: CASSRDRPYEQYF.

The genes are TRBV2 and TRBJ1-3; D is undetermined. V was cut by 6 bases and J by 0 bases, with 9 bases left in between. CDR3 size: 14 residues. The germline CDR1 and CDR2 sequences are SNHLY and FYNNEI. CDR3 sequence (DNA): TGTGCCAGCAGCGACGGCGACTCTGGAAACACCATATATTTT. Protein product: CASSDGDSGNTIYF.

This rearrangement joins TRBV11-1 to TRBJ2-4, with D tentatively TRBD2 (6 bases). Germline CDR1 SGHAT, CDR2 FQDESV (reference sequence). Trimming left V 4 bases short and J 0 bases short, with 13 bases between. The CDR3 is 16 amino acids. CDR3 in DNA: TGTGCCAGCAGCTCTACGGGAGTGCAAGCCAAAAACATTCAGTACTTC. Translated: CASSSTGVQAKNIQYF.

The chain has TRBV19 and TRBJ2-3; D unclear. This CDR3 comprises 14 residues. V was shortened by 6 bases and J by 0 bases, with 10 bases between the two germline ends. Per the germline V gene, CDR1 is LNHDA and CDR2 is SQIVND (reference sequence). The chain's CDR3 is CASRPDPSTDTQYF. In DNA, the CDR3 is TGTGCCAGTAGACCGGATCCTAGCACAGATACGCAGTATTTT.

J is TRBJ2-5 and V is TRBV28; 7 bases line up with TRBD1. This CDR3 is 15 amino acids long. CDR1 MDHEN and CDR2 SYDVKM come from the germline V gene. Trimming at V came to 2 bases and at J to 1 base, leaving 4 bases not matched to a gene. CDR3 nucleotides: TGTGCCAGCAGTTTACCGAACAGGGGCCAAGAGACCCAGTACTTC. This translates into CASSLPNRGQETQYF.

This chain links TRBV28 with TRBJ2-3, with unresolved D. This CDR3 comprises 13 residues. V lost 6 bases and J lost 6, with 13 bases in between. Germline V gives CDR1 MDHEN, CDR2 SYDVKM. The CDR3 DNA follows: TGTGCCAGCAGCCCTTTGATCGGTGATACGCAGTATTTT. Translated: CASSPLIGDTQYF.

This clone appeared a single time. The genes are TRBV30 and TRBJ2-5, with D unresolved. Germline V gene lookup returns CDR1 GTSNPN and CDR2 SVGIG (reference sequence). The V and J ends lost 0 bases and 7 bases respectively, with 9 bases between them. There are 12 residues in the CDR3. The CDR3 DNA reads as TGTGCCTGGAGTGTACTGGGTGGGACCCAGTACTTC. It specifies CAWSVLGGTQYF.

The gene calls are TRBV30 and TRBJ1-2, with 7 bases that match TRBD1. With 1 base clipped from V and 4 bases from J, the junction kept 6 bases outside the gene matches. This CDR3 has 14 residues. Germline V gene sequence: CDR1 GTSNPN, CDR2 SVGIG (reference sequence). The CDR3 reads CAWSADRVAYGYTF. The CDR3 region has the DNA TGTGCCTGGAGTGCTGACAGGGTGGCCTATGGCTACACCTTC.

The rearrangement joins TRBV28 to TRBJ2-4; D not resolved. Trimming removed 5 bases at V and 0 bases at J, with 11 bases between. Germline V gene lookup returns CDR1 MDHEN and CDR2 SYDVKM. This CDR3 comprises 15 residues. The CDR3 nucleotides are TGTGCCAGCAGTCGTAGAGGCTTAGCCAAAAACATTCAGTACTTC. Translating it yields CASSRRGLAKNIQYF.

The chain is built from TRBV19 and TRBJ2-2; no definite D call. There are 13 residues in the CDR3. Trimming took 3 bases from V and 6 from J, leaving 8 bases between them. The germline CDR1 and CDR2 sequences are LNHDA and SQIVND (reference sequence). CDR3 protein: CASSIDSPGELFF. The CDR3 DNA reads TGTGCCAGTAGTATCGACTCCCCCGGGGAGCTGTTTTTT.

V and J are TRBV11-2 and TRBJ2-5; the match to TRBD2 covers 7 bases. This CDR3 has 15 amino acids. The germline gives CDR1 SGHAT, CDR2 FQNNGV. V lost 3 bases to trimming and J lost 4 bases; unmatched junction nucleotides: 8. CDR3 region: CASSLGHAGAETQYF. The CDR3 coding sequence is TGTGCCAGCAGCTTGGGTCACGCGGGAGCAGAGACCCAGTACTTC.

In this sample, this clone turned up once. The V gene is TRBV6-5, the J gene TRBJ1-1, with D possibly TRBD1 on 6 matching bases. V was clipped by 6 bases and J by 1 base, with 15 bases between them. Germline values: CDR1 MNHEY, CDR2 SVGAGI. The CDR3 contains 15 residues. This chain's CDR3 is CASSLTWDTNTEAFF. DNA for the CDR3: TGTGCCAGCAGCCTAACCTGGGACACGAACACTGAAGCTTTCTTT.

The chain combines TRBV11-2 with TRBJ2-5, with 7 bases aligning to TRBD1. Germline trimming cut 1 base from V and 5 bases from J; bases unmatched to any gene: 4. CDR3 size: 14 residues. Germline CDR1 is SGHAT and CDR2 is FQNNGV. CDR3: CASSLVQGYETQYF. DNA for the CDR3: TGTGCCAGCAGCTTAGTACAGGGGTATGAGACCCAGTACTTC.

The CDR3 region is CASSLPLGSNQPQHF. The CDR3 nucleotides read TGTGCCAGCAGTTTACCCCTAGGCAGCAATCAGCCCCAGCATTTT. The rearrangement joins TRBV28 to TRBJ1-5; D not certain. Germline values: CDR1 MDHEN, CDR2 SYDVKM. The CDR3 totals 15 residues. The germline V and J ends were trimmed by 2 bases and 1 base, with 9 bases remaining between them.

V usage is TRBV6-1 and J usage is TRBJ1-1; 7 bases are shared with TRBD1. The length of the CDR3 is 15 residues. The V gene's germline CDR1 is MNHNS and CDR2 SASEGT. With V trimmed by 6 bases and J by 6 bases, 13 bases remained unmatched. The CDR3, as DNA: TGTGCCAGCAGGGCCATACAGGGGCCGGGGGCTGAAGCTTTCTTT. Amino acids: CASRAIQGPGAEAFF.

DNA of the CDR3: TGTGCCAGCACCTCACATCTTGTGGAGACCCAGTACTTC. This codes for CASTSHLVETQYF. This chain connects TRBV11-2 to TRBJ2-5; D gene ambiguous. This CDR3 has 13 residues. Trimming left V 7 bases short and J 5 bases short, with 14 bases between. Germline V gene lookup returns CDR1 SGHAT and CDR2 FQNNGV.

The chain combines TRBV5-4 with TRBJ1-1; no firm D call. This CDR3 has 13 amino acids. Germline CDR1 reads SGHNT; CDR2 reads YYREEE (reference sequence). V lost 0 bases and J 9 bases, leaving 12 bases between the germline ends. CDR3 loop: CASSLAGTEKAFF. In DNA form, the CDR3 reads TGTGCCAGCAGCTTGGCCGGTACGGAGAAAGCTTTCTTT.

The chain couples TRBV7-9 to TRBJ2-1; TRBD2 matches 10 bases. This CDR3 is built from 13 residues. Losses at the gene ends were 6 bases for V and 7 bases for J; bases not matched to a gene: 3. Germline V gene lookup returns CDR1 SEHNR and CDR2 FQNEAQ (reference sequence). This CDR3 is CASRSLAGNEQFF. CDR3 in DNA: TGTGCCAGCAGATCACTAGCGGGAAATGAGCAGTTCTTC.

V gene TRBV9 combines with J gene TRBJ2-2, with 7 bases fitting TRBD1. Looked up from germline, CDR1 is SGDLS and CDR2 is YYNGEE. With 3 bases clipped from V and 1 base from J, the junction kept 3 bases outside the gene matches. The CDR3 covers 15 residues. The CDR3 DNA reads TGTGCCAGCAGCGCAGGGGGTGTGAACACCGGGGAGCTGTTTTTT. As protein: CASSAGGVNTGELFF.

Comments on this clone: An end of the junction differs from the germline gene, which may be a read error. The chain uses TRBV7-7 and TRBJ2-2, with D tentatively TRBD1 or TRBD2 (5 bases each). The germline V gene encodes CDR1 SSHAT and CDR2 FNYEAQ (reference sequence). The CDR3 length is 16 residues. The CDR3 here is CASSRDGLSNTGELFF. CDR3 sequence (DNA): TGTGCTAGCAGCAGGGACGGGCTTTCGAACACCGGGGAGCTGTTTTTT.